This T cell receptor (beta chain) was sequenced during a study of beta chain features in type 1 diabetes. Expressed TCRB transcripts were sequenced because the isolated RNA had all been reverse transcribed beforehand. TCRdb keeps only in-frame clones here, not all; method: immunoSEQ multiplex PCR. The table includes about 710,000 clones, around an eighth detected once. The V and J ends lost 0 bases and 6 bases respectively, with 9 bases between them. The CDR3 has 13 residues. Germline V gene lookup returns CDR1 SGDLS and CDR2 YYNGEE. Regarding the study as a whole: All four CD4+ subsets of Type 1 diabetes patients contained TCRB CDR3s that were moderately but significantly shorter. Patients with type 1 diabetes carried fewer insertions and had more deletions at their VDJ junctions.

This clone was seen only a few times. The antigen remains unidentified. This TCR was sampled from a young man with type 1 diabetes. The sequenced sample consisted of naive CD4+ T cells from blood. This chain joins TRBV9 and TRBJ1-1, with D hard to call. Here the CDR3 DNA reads TGTGCCAGCAGCGTAGGGCCAATTGCTGAAGCTTTCTTT. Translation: CASSVGPIAEAFF.